Listed below are T cell receptor beta chains from one sample, sequenced in a study of T cell responses to AZD1222 COVID-19 vaccine. The method was immunoSEQ multiplex PCR; TCRdb's version includes in-frame clones alone and lacks a portion of them. Among approximately 75,000 clones listed, around nine tenths were seen once. Sequenced material: peripheral blood, taken 28 days after the second AZD1222 dose. The receptors come from an adult who received the AZD1222 COVID-19 vaccine. Each CDR3 is given with its conserved first and last residue. A D gene is named only where the DNA matches it firmly. Size is stated for part of the rows, as once, few or many counts, or as a class when the clone is expanded.

v_call	clone_size	j_call	d_call	cdr3_aa	cdr3_nt
TRBV5-1	-	TRBJ1-2	-	CASSWGDIKSGYTF	TGCGCCAGCAGCTGGGGAGATATTAAAAGTGGCTACACCTTC
TRBV6-2/TRBV6-3	few	TRBJ2-2	-	CASSYFPRRLQTGELFF	TGTGCCAGCAGTTACTTCCCTCGGAGGCTGCAAACCGGGGAGCTGTTTTTT
TRBV11-2	-	TRBJ1-2	-	CASSPRGGIANYGYTF	TGTGCCAGCAGCCCTAGGGGGGGGATAGCTAACTATGGCTACACCTTC
TRBV28	-	TRBJ1-5	-	CASSLTRQGDQPQHF	TGTGCCAGCAGTCTGACCCGCCAGGGAGATCAGCCCCAGCATTTT
TRBV5-6	-	TRBJ2-1	TRBD1	CASSDTGGDEQFF	TGTGCCAGCAGCGATACAGGGGGCGATGAGCAGTTCTTC
TRBV7-9	-	TRBJ2-3	TRBD2	CASSSHTPTSGGAQDTQYF	TGTGCCAGCAGCTCCCACACGCCGACTAGCGGGGGGGCCCAAGATACGCAGTATTTT
TRBV7-2	-	TRBJ2-1	-	CASSSPNEQFF	TGTGCCAGCAGCTCCCCCAATGAGCAGTTCTTC
TRBV19	-	TRBJ2-3	-	CASSIGRATDTQYF	TGTGCCAGTAGTATCGGCCGGGCCACAGATACGCAGTATTTT
TRBV6-1	few	TRBJ1-1	-	CASSEQGITEAFF	TGTGCCAGCAGTGAACAGGGGATCACTGAAGCTTTCTTT
TRBV28	few	TRBJ1-6	TRBD1	CASSFPGNRGLGSPLHF	TGTGCCAGCAGTTTTCCAGGAAACAGGGGGCTTGGTTCACCCCTCCACTTT
TRBV7-6	-	TRBJ2-2	-	CASSAVGNTGELFF	TGTGCCAGCAGCGCCGTCGGGAACACCGGGGAGCTGTTTTTT
TRBV7-3	once	TRBJ1-2	TRBD1	CASSLTGGDYGYTF	TGTGCCAGCAGCTTAACAGGGGGCGACTATGGCTACACCTTC
TRBV19	once	TRBJ1-1	-	CASNPMGVNTEAFF	TGTGCCAGTAACCCTATGGGGGTGAACACTGAAGCTTTCTTT
TRBV7-8	few	TRBJ1-2	-	CASSSTAGPYGYTF	TGTGCCAGCAGTTCCACGGCAGGCCCCTATGGCTACACCTTC
TRBV27	once	TRBJ2-7	TRBD2	CASSFRTSGGEQYF	TGTGCCAGCAGTTTCAGGACTAGCGGGGGGGAGCAGTACTTC
TRBV6-2/TRBV6-3	-	TRBJ1-5	-	CASSYRFRGTNQPQHF	TGTGCCAGCAGTTACCGATTTCGGGGAACCAATCAGCCCCAGCATTTT
TRBV7-9	-	TRBJ1-2	-	CASSPSGLRDGYTF	TGTGCCAGCAGCCCCTCGGGACTGCGGGATGGCTACACCTTC
TRBV10-2	-	TRBJ2-7	TRBD1	CASKSDRGDYEQYF	TGCGCCAGCAAATCTGACAGGGGCGACTACGAGCAGTACTTC
TRBV11-2	once	TRBJ2-3	-	CASSLDGSTDTQYF	TGTGCCAGCAGCTTAGATGGGTCAACAGATACGCAGTATTTT
TRBV30	-	TRBJ1-5	-	CAWGAGGSGQPQHF	TGTGCCTGGGGTGCGGGTGGTTCAGGTCAGCCCCAGCATTTT